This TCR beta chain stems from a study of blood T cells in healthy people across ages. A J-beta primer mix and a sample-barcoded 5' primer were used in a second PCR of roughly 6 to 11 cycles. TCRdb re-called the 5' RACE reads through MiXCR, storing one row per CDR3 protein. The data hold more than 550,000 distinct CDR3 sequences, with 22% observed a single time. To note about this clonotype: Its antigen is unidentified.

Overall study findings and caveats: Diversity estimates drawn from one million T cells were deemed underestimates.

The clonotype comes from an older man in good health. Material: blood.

CDR3 residues: CASSLQNTDTQYF. The CDR3 bases are TGTGCCAGCAGTTTACAGAACACAGATACGCAGTATTTT. The J gene is TRBJ2-3, the V gene TRBV6-2 or TRBV6-3, with D unclear. V was cut by 4 bases and J by 2 bases, with 7 bases left in between. This CDR3 has 13 residues. Germline V lookup: CDR1 MNHEY, CDR2 SVGEGT.